The source of this T cell receptor beta chain is a study of graft-versus-host responses after intestinal transplantation. Assay: immunoSEQ multiplex PCR; the TCRdb copy retains only in-frame clones and omits some. The data show roughly 70,000 clones, just under 95% seen once. Trimming pared 0 bases from V and 1 base from J, leaving 10 bases between. The CDR3 consists of 16 residues. Germline values: CDR1 MDHEN, CDR2 SYDVKM. J is TRBJ1-5 and V is TRBV28; a possible D gene is TRBD1 (6 bases). This specimen was bone marrow, taken 700 to 750 days after intestinal transplantation. This TCR was recovered from a human patient who received an intestinal transplant, so some T cells may come from the graft donor. The CDR3 DNA reads TGTGCCAGCAGTTTATGGACAGGACGGAGCAATCAGCCCCAGCATTTT. Its translation: CASSLWTGRSNQPQHF.